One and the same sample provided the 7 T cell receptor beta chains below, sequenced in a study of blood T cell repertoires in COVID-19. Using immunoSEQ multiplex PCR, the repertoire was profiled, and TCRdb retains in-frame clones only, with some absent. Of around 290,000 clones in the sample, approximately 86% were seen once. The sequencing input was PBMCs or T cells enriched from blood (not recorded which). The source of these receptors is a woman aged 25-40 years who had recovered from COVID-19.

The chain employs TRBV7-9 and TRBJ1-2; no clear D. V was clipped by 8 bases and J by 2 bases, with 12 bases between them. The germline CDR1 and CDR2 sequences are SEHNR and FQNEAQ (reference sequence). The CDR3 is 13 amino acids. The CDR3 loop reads CASWELDNYGYTF. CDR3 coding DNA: TGTGCCAGCTGGGAGTTAGACAACTATGGCTACACCTTC.

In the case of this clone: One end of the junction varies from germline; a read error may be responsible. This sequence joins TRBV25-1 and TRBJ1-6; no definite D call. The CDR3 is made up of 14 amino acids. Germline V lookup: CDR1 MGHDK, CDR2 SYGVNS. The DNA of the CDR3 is TGTGCCAGCAGTGCCGGTGTGTATAGTTCACCCCTCCACTTT. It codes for CASSAGVYSSPLHF.

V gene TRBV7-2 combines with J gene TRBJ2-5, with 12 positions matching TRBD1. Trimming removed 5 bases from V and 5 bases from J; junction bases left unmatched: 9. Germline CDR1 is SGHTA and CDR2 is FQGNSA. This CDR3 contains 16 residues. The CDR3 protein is CASSTRDRGRGETQYF. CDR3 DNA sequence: TGTGCCAGCAGCACGCGGGACAGGGGGCGCGGGGAGACCCAGTACTTC.

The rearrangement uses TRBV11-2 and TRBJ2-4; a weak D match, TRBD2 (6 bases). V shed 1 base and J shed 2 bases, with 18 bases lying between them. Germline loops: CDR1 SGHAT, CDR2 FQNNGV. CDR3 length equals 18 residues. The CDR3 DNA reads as TGTGCCAGCAGCTTAGGACTAGGCTTCTTACTTTCCAAAAACATTCAGTACTTC. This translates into CASSLGLGFLLSKNIQYF.

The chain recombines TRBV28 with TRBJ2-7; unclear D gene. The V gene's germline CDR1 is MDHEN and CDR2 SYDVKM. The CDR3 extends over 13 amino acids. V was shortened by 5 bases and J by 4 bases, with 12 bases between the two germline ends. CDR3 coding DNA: TGTGCCAGCAGTCCCCCACTGTCGTACGAGCAGTACTTC. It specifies CASSPPLSYEQYF.

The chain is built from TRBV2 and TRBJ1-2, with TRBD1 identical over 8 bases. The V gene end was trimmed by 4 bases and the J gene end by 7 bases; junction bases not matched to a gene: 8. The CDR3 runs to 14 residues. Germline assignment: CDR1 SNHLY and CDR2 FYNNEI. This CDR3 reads CASSAGQGSAGYTF. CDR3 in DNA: TGTGCCAGCAGTGCAGGACAGGGTTCGGCTGGCTACACCTTC.

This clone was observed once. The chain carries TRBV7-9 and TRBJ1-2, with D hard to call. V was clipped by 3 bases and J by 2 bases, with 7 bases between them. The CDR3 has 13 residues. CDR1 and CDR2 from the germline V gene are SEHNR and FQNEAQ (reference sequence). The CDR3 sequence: CASSFARNYGYTF. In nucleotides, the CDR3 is TGTGCCAGCAGCTTTGCGAGGAACTATGGCTACACCTTC.